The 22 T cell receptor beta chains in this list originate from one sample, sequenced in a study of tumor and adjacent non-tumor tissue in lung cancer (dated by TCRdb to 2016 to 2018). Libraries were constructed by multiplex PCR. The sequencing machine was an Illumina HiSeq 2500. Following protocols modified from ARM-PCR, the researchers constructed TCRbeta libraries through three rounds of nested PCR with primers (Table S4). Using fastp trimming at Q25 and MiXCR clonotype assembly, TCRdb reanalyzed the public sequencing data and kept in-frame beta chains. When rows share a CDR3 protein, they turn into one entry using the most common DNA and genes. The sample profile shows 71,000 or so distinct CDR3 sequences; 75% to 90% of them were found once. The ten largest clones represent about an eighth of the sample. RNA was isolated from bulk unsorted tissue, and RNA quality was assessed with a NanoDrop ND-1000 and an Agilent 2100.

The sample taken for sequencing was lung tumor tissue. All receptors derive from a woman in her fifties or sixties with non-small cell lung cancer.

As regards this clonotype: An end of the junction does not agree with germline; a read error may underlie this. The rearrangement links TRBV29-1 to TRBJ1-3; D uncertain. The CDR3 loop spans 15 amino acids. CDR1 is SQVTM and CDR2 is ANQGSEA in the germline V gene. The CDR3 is CSIDSGSDSGNTLYF. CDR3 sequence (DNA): TGCAGCATTGACTCGGGCAGCGACTCTGGAAACACCTTATATTTT.

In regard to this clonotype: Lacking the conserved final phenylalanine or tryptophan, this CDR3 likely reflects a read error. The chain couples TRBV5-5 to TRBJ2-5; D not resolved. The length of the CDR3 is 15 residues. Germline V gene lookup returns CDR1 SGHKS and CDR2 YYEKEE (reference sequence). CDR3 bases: TGTGCCAGCAGCTTAATGGCAGCTAATAAAGAGACGCAGTACTTA. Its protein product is CASSLMAANKETQYL.

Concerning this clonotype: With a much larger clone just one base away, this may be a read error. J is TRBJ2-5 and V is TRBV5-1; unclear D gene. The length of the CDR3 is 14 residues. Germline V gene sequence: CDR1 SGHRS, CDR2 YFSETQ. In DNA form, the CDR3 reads TGCTCCAGCAGCTATGAAGGGCGGCGGGAGACCCAGTACTTC. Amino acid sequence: CSSSYEGRRETQYF.

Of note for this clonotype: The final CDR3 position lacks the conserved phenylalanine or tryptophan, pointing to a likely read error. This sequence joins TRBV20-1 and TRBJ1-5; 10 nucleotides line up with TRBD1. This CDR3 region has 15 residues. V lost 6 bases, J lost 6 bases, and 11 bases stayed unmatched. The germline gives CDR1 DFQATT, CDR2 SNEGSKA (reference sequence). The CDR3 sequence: CSAPGRQGAGQPQHL. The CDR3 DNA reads TGCAGTGCCCCCGGTCGACAGGGGGCTGGTCAGCCCCAGCATCTT.

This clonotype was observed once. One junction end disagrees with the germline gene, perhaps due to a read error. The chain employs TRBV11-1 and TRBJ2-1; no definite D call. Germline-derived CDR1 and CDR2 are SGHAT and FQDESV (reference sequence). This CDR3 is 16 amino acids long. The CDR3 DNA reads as TGTGCCAGCAGCTCAAGCCTATTCAGTTCCTACAATGAGCAATTCTTC. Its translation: CASSSSLFSSYNEQFF.

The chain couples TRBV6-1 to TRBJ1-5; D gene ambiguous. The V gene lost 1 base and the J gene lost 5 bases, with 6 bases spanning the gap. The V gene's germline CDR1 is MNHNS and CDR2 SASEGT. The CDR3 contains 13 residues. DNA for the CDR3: TGTGCCAGCAGTGAAGTTACAGATCAGCCCCAGCATTTT. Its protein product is CASSEVTDQPQHF.

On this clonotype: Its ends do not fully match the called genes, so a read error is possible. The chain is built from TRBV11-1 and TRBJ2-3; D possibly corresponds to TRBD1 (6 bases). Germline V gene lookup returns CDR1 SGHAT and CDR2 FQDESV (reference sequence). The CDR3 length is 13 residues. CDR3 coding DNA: TGTGCCGGCAGATGGACAGTGATGGATACGCAGTATTTT. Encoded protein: CAGRWTVMDTQYF.

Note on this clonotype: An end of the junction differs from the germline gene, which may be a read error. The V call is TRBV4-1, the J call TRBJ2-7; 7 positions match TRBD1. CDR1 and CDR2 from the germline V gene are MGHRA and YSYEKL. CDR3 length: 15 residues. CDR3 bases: TGCCCCAGCAGCCAAGACAGAGGACAGGCCCACGAGCAGTACTTC. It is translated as CPSSQDRGQAHEQYF.

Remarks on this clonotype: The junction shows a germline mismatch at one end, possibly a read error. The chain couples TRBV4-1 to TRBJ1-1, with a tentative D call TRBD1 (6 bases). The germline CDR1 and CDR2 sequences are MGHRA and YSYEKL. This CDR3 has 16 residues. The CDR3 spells CASSQDRYRAKTEAFF. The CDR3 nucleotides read TGCGCCAGCAGCCAAGATCGCTACAGGGCGAAGACTGAGGCTTTCTTT.

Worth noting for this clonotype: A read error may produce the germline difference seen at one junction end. The CDR3 loop reads CVSRLRGLAVSDEKYF. For the CDR3, the DNA is TGTGTCAGCAGGCTAAGAGGACTAGCGGTCTCGGACGAAAAGTACTTC. J is TRBJ2-7 and V is TRBV11-2, with 10 positions matching TRBD2. From germline, CDR1 is SGHAT and CDR2 FQNNGV. This CDR3 is 16 amino acids long.

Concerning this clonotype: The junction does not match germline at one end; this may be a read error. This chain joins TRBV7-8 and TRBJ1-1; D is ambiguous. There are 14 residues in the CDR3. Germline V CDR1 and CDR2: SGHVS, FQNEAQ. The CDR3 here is CVSSLVLLETEAFF. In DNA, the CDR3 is TGTGTCAGCAGCTTAGTTTTGTTGGAGACTGAAGCTTTCTTT. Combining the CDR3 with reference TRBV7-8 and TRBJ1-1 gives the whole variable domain GAGVSQSPRYKVAKRGQDVALRCDPISGHVSLFWYQQALGQGPEFLTYFQNEAQLDKSGLPSDRFFAERPEGSVSTLKIQRTQQEDSAVYLCVSSLVLLETEAFFGQGTRLTVV.

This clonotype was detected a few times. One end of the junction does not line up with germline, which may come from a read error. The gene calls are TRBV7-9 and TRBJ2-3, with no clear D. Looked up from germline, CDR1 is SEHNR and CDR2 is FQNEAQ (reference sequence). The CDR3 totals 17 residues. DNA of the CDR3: TGTGTCAGCAGCCCACCCCTGGGCAGGAGTAGCACAGATACGCAGTATTTT. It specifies CVSSPPLGRSSTDTQYF.

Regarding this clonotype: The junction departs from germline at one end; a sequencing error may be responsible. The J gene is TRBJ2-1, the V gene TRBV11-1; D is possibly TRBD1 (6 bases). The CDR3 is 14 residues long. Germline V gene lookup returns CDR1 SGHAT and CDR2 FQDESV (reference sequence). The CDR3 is CASSFRQAFDEQPF. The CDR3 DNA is TGTGCCAGCAGTTTCCGACAGGCTTTCGATGAACAGCCCTTC.

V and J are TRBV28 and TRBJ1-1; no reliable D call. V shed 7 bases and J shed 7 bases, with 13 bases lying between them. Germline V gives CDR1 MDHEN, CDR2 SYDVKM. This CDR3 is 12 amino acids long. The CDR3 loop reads CASITRTGEAFF. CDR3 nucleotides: TGTGCCAGCATAACCAGGACGGGTGAAGCTTTCTTT. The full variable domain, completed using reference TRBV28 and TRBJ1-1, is DVKVTQSSRYLVKRTGEKVFLECVQDMDHENMFWYRQDPGLGLRLIYFSYDVKMKEKGDIPEGYSVSREKKERFSLILESASTNQTSMYLCASITRTGEAFFGQGTRLTVV.

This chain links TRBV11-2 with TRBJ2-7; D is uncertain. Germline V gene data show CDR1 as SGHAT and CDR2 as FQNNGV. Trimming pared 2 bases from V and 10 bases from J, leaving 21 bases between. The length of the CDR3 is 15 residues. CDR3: CASSLSPSPPCDQYF. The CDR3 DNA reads TGTGCCAGCAGCTTATCTCCGAGTCCTCCCTGCGATCAGTACTTC.

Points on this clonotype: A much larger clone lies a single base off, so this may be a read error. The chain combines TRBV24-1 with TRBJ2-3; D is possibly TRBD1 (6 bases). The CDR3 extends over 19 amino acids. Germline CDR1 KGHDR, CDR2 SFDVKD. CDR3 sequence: CDTSAIVGQPGQITDTQYF. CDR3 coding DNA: TGTGACACCAGTGCCATAGTGGGGCAACCCGGACAGATCACAGATACGCAGTATTTT.

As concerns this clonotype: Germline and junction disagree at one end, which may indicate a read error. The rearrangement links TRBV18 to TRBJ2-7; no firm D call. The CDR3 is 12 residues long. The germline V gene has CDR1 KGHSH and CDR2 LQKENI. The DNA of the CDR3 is TGTGCCAGCTCGGCCGAGAGCTACGAGCACTACTTC. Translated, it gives CASSAESYEHYF.

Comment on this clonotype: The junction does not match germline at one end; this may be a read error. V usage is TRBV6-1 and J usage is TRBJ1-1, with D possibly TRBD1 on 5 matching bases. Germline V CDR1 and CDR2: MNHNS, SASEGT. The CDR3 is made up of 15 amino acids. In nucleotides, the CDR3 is TGTGCCAACAGTGGTAGACACGGGGCGCGCACTGAAGCTTTCTTT. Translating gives CANSGRHGARTEAFF.

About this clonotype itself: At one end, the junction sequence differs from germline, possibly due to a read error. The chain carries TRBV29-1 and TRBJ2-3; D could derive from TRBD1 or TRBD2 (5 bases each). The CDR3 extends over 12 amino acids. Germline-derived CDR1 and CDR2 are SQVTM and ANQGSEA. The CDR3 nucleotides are TGCAACGGACTCGATCTGACAGACACGCAGTATTTT. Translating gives CNGLDLTDTQYF.

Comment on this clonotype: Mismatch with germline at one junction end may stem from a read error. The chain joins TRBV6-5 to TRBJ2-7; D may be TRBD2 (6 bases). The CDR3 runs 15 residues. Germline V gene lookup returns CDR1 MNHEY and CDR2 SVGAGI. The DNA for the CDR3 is TGTGCCAGCAGTTACTCGGCGGGACTTACCTACGAGCACTACTTC. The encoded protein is CASSYSAGLTYEHYF.

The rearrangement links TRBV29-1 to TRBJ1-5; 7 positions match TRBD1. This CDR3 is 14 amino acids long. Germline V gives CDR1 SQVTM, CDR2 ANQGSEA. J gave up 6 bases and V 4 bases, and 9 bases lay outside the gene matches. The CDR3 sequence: CSVAGRGQSQPQHF. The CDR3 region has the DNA TGCAGCGTTGCAGGGAGGGGGCAAAGTCAGCCCCAGCATTTT.

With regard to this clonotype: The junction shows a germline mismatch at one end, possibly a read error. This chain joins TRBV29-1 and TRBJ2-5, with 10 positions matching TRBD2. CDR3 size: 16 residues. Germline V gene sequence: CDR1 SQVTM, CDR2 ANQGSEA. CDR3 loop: CSVEGATSGVHETQYF. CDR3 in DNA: TGCAGCGTTGAAGGGGCAACTAGCGGGGTTCATGAGACTCAGTACTTC.